This T cell receptor beta chain was profiled in a study of spatial heterogeneity in lung cancer. General study results and limits: Alpha chains reached an estimated coverage of approximately 7.4% of tumor T cells, and beta chains roughly 13%. Mutation counts in tumors were tracked by counts of expanded intratumoral alpha and beta TCRs.

Unique molecular identifiers tagged every individual TCR cDNA molecule. TCRdb redid the calling of the 5' RACE reads with MiXCR, one entry per CDR3 protein. The sample includes about 100,000 distinct CDR3 sequences, about 4.4% of them seen just once. Stated time point: sample taken at primary tumor resection. Patients with untreated early-stage non-small cell lung cancer, numbering roughly 69, were the donors. This clonotype was picked up a small number of times. Antigen unknown. V dropped 3 bases and J dropped 7; count of bases not matched to a gene: 5. This CDR3 contains 14 residues. Germline assignment: CDR1 DFQATT and CDR2 SNEGSKA (reference sequence).

The sample was lung tumor tissue, taken at surgery. The TCR sequence derives from a male donor with early-stage non-small cell lung cancer. The chain employs TRBV20-1 and TRBJ2-1; TRBD2 aligns across 11 bases. CDR3 coding DNA: TGCAGTGCTAGGTCCGGGACTAGCGGTAATGAGCAGTTCTTC. Encoded protein: CSARSGTSGNEQFF.